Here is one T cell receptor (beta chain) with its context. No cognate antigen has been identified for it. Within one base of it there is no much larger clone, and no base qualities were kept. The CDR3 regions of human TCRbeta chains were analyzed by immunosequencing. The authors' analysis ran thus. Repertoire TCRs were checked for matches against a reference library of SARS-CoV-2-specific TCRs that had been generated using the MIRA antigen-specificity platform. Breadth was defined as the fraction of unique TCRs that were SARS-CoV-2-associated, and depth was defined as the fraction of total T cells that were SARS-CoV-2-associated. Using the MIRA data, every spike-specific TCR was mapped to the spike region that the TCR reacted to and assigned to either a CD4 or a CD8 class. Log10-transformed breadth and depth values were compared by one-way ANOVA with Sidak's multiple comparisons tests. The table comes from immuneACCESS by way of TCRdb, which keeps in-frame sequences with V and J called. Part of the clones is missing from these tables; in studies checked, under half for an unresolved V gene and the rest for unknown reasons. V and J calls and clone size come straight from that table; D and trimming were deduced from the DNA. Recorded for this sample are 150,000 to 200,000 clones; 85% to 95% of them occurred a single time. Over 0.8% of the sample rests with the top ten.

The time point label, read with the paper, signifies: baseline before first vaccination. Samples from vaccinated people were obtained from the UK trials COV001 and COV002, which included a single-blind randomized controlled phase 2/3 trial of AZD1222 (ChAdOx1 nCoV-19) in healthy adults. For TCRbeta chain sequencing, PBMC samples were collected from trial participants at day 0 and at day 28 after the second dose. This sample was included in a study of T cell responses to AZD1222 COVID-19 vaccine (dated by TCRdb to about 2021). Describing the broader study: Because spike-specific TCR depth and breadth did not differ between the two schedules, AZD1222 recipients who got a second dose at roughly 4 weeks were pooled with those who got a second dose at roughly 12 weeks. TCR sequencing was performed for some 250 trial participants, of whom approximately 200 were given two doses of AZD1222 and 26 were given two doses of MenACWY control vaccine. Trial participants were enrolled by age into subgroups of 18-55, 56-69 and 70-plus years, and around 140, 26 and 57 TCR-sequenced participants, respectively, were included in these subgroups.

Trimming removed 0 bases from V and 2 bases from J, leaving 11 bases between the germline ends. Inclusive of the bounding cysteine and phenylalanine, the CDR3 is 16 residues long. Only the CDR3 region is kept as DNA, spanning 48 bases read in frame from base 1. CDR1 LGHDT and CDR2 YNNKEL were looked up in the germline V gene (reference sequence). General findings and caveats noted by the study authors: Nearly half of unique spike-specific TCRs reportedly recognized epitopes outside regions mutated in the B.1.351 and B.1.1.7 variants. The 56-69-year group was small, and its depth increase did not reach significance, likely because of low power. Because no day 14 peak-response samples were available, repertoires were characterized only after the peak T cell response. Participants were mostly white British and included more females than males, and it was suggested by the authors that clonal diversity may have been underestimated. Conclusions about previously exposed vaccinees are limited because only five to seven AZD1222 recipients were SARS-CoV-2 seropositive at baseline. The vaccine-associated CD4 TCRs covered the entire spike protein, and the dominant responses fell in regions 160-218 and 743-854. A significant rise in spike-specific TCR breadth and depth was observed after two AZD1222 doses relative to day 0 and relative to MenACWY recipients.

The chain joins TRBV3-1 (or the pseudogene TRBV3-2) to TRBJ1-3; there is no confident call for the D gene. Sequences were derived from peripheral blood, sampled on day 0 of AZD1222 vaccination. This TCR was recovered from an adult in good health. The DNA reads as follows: TGTGCCAGCAGCCAAGATCGTAGCAGAACTGGAAACACCATATATTTT. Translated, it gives CASSQDRSRTGNTIYF.